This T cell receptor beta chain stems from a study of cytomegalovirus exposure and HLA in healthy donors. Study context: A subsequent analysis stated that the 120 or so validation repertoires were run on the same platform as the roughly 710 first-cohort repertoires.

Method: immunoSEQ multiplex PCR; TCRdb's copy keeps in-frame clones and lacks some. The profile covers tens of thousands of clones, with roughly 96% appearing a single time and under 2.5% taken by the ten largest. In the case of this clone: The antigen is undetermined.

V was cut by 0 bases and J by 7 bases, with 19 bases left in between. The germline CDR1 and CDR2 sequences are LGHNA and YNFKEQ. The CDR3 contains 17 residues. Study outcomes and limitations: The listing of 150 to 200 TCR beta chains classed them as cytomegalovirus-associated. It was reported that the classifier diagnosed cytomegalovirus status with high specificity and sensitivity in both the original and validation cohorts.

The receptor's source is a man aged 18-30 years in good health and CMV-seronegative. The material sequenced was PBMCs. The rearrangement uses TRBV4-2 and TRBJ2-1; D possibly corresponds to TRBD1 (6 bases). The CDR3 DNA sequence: TGTGCCAGCAGCCAAGATCCCCACAGGGCCCTGGGGAATGAGCAGTTCTTC. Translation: CASSQDPHRALGNEQFF.